This TCR beta chain was sequenced during a study of T cells in localized non-small cell lung cancer. Study-level points and caveats: Because researchers sequenced only one region of the tumor, heterogeneity is still possible.

This clone was recorded a few times. The antigen is unknown. TCRdb's table, derived via immunoSEQ multiplex PCR, lists solely in-frame clones and lacks some. The sample consists of some 1,600 clones, about a quarter of them appearing once. Germline V gene data show CDR1 as LNHDA and CDR2 as SQIVND (reference sequence). V dropped 3 bases and J dropped 3; count of bases not matched to a gene: 8. The length of the CDR3 is 15 residues. The starting material was normal lung tissue next to the tumor, obtained before any cancer treatment. The chain recombines TRBV19 with TRBJ2-7; 7 bases are a match to TRBD1. The receptor's source is a male donor at least 60 years old with stage II lung adenocarcinoma. The CDR3 region has the DNA TGTGCCAGTAGTATCGGGCAGGGGGAACTCTACGAGCAGTACTTC. It specifies CASSIGQGELYEQYF.